This T cell receptor beta chain was captured by sequencing in a study of shared clonotypes between healthy human individuals. Assay: immunoSEQ multiplex PCR; the TCRdb copy retains only in-frame clones and omits some. The sample shows 400,000 to 600,000 clones, about 75% of them seen only once. This clone was seen a handful of times. V dropped 7 bases and J dropped 5 bases, with 15 bases sitting between them. The CDR3 is 13 residues long. Germline CDR1 reads GTSNPN; CDR2 reads SVGIG (reference sequence). This receptor was identified in a woman in her forties in good health. Some clones in this sample may be carry-over from other donors' samples. The chain recombines TRBV30 with TRBJ1-5; D is perhaps TRBD1 (6 bases). Source material: PBMCs. The CDR3 reads CASSRGRDQPQHF. In nucleotides, the CDR3 is TGTGCCTCTTCCCGGGGGCGAGATCAGCCCCAGCATTTT. The full variable domain, with the rest looked up from reference TRBV30 and TRBJ1-5, is SQTIHQWPATLVQPVGSPLSLECTVEGTSNPNLYWYRQAAGRGLQLLFYSVGIGQISSEVPQNLSASRPQDRQFILSSKKLLLSDSGFYLCASSRGRDQPQHFGDGTRLSIL.